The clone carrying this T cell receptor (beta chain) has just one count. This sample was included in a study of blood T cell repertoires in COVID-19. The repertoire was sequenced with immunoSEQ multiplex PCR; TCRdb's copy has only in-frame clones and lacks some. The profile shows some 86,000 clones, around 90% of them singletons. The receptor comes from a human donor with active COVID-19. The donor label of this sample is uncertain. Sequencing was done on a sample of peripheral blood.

The CDR3 region is CASRDRAGVNTEAFF. CDR3 DNA sequence: TGTGCCAGCAGGGACAGGGCAGGCGTGAACACTGAAGCTTTCTTT. This chain connects TRBV6-1 to TRBJ1-1; TRBD1 matches 8 bases. The CDR3 has 15 residues. CDR1 is MNHNS and CDR2 is SASEGT in the germline V gene. V was clipped by 6 bases and J by 0 bases; unmatched bases: 6.